Many counts were recorded for the clone carrying this T cell receptor (beta chain). No antigen is known for it. Making use of molecular barcodes, quantitative 5'-RACE generated TCR beta libraries. MiXCR, applied by TCRdb to the 5' RACE reads, yields one record per CDR3 protein. This sample has more than 500,000 distinct CDR3 sequences, with roughly 5.2% found just once. Germline CDR1 and CDR2: LGHNA and YSLEER. This CDR3 has 15 amino acids. J lost 5 bases, V lost 1 base, and 7 bases had no gene match. The data originate from a study of CD8 T cells in ankylosing spondylitis. General study results and limits: Researchers reportedly found disease-linked clones significantly enriched in matched ankylosing spondylitis synovial fluid. Relatively scarce in peripheral blood, disease-linked clones were CD8+. Earlier authors reported some of these motif variants in reactive arthritis synovial fluid and blood. Ankylosing spondylitis blood appeared to carry a characteristic TCR beta motif of fewer than 10 highly homologous variants.

This clonotype originated in a male donor with ankylosing spondylitis. The sequenced sample consisted of blood, either unsorted or a sorted T cell fraction (not recorded which). The gene calls are TRBV4-3 and TRBJ1-2, with 7 bases identical to TRBD1. The CDR3 protein is CASSQVSTGLYGYTF. As DNA, the CDR3 is TGCGCCAGCAGCCAAGTATCGACAGGGCTTTATGGCTACACCTTC.